This TCR beta chain was identified in a study of T-cell memory formation after mild COVID-19. The table lists this clonotype with many counts. TCRdb re-called the 5' RACE reads through MiXCR, storing one row per CDR3 protein. This table holds 150,000 or so distinct CDR3 sequences, around 15% found once. Germline V lookup: CDR1 MDHEN, CDR2 SYDVKM. The CDR3 extends over 12 amino acids. V was cut by 6 bases and J by 4 bases, with 9 bases left in between. Source material: PBMCs or a T cell subset sorted from them (not recorded which). The V call is TRBV28, the J call TRBJ1-2; D ambiguous. The sequence was obtained from an adult woman who had mild COVID-19 (a few samples of this study predate the infection). Cell type and time point are not known. The CDR3 region is CASSEFGYGYTF. CDR3 bases: TGTGCCAGCAGCGAGTTTGGCTATGGCTACACCTTC.